This T cell receptor (beta chain) was sequenced during a study of blood T cell repertoires in COVID-19. The table came from immunoSEQ multiplex PCR; TCRdb's copy has only in-frame clones and leaves some out. Of 430,000 or so clones listed, approximately 88% were seen once; the top ten hold approximately 1.8%. A note on this clone: The DNA is omitted, as the CDR3 cannot be located on it reliably, and the CDR3 follows TCRdb's listing.

Residents of about two dozen US areas, aged roughly 18 to 89 years, made up the participants. Participants reported their clinical history, and cohort assignment relied on those reports. Donors in Cohort 3 counted as recovered after two negative PCRs, clearance, or symptom resolution. This receptor was identified in a woman aged 40 to 49 who had recovered from COVID-19. The sample was PBMCs or T cells enriched from blood (not recorded which).

The CDR3 reads CASFGPGEVTYEQYF. This rearrangement joins TRBV2 to TRBJ2-7; the table's D call, TRBD2, was not checked against the DNA. The CDR3 comprises 15 residues, both ends counted. Per the germline V gene, CDR1 is SNHLY and CDR2 is FYNNEI.